The T cell receptor (beta chain) under discussion was sequenced for a study of HIV-infected patients and healthy controls. No cell fractionation was done, so the repertoire covers all unsorted peripheral blood T cells. The CDR3 consists of 12 residues. Trimming took 3 bases from V and 6 from J, leaving 5 bases between them. The germline gives CDR1 LNHDA, CDR2 SQIVND (reference sequence). This clonotype was counted a few times. Reverse transcription used 450 to 650 ng RNA and constant-region primers for alpha and beta. Using multiplexing indices, alpha and beta chain libraries were generated apart by chain-specific third strand synthesis. MiXCR, applied by TCRdb to the 5' RACE reads, yields one record per CDR3 protein. The sample shows more than 4,000 distinct CDR3 sequences, roughly 15% of them seen only once.

This receptor was obtained from an adult with HIV infection. This chain links TRBV19 with TRBJ2-2; D is undetermined. The material was blood, obtained before antiretroviral therapy. The DNA for the CDR3 is TGTGCCAGTAGTATTCTAGCCGGGGAGCTGTTTTTT. Translation gives CASSILAGELFF.